The 15 T cell receptor beta chains below were found in one sample sequenced in a study of cytomegalovirus exposure and HLA in healthy donors (dated by TCRdb to 2016 to 2017). The library was made by the immunoSEQ multiplex PCR assay. For the multiplex PCR, a mixture combining 60 forward primers for TCR Vbeta segments and 13 reverse primers for TCR Jbeta segments was used. This immuneACCESS table, as held by TCRdb, lists in-frame sequences with V and J called but not all clones. Of the missing ones, under half trace to an unresolved V gene in checked studies; the others have no known cause. The table for this sample lists more than 130,000 clones; about four fifths of them were counted only once. The ten most abundant clones make up approximately 2% of the sample. The sequenced material came from PBMCs. The receptors stem from a man aged 30-40 years in good health and CMV-seronegative.

The rearrangement uses TRBV25-1 and TRBJ2-1, with a tentative D call TRBD2 (5 bases). Germline CDR1 reads MGHDK; CDR2 reads SYGVNS. Between the trimmed V and J ends, which lost 3 bases and 9 bases, there was a span of 18 bases. The CDR3 totals 15 residues. CDR3 protein: CASSDPGLWSGEQFF. The CDR3 nucleotides read TGTGCCAGCAGTGATCCCGGACTCTGGTCGGGTGAGCAGTTCTTC.

The gene calls are TRBV2 and TRBJ2-3, with 8 bases identical to TRBD1. Trimming removed 3 bases from V and 4 bases from J; junction bases left unmatched: 12. Germline loops: CDR1 SNHLY, CDR2 FYNNEI. This CDR3 spans 17 amino acids. The CDR3 spells CASSDFLSDRAPDTQYF. The DNA of the CDR3 is TGTGCCAGCAGTGACTTTCTGTCGGACAGGGCCCCAGATACGCAGTATTTT.

The J gene is TRBJ2-3, the V gene TRBV2; 10 nucleotides match TRBD1. Germline V lookup: CDR1 SNHLY, CDR2 FYNNEI. V dropped 6 bases and J dropped 4; count of bases not matched to a gene: 4. This CDR3 is 14 amino acids long. DNA of the CDR3: TGTGCCAGCAGGTCGACAGGGGGCGCAGATACGCAGTATTTT. Translated, it gives CASRSTGGADTQYF.

Turning to this clone: The junction departs from the called germline gene at one end, perhaps through a read error. V gene TRBV6-5 combines with J gene TRBJ1-2; 8 bases map to TRBD1. The germline V gene has CDR1 MNHEY and CDR2 SVGAGI. The CDR3 covers 14 residues. CDR3 residues: CASSYSNRGNGYPF. CDR3 nucleotides: TGTGCCAGCAGTTACTCGAACAGGGGGAATGGCTACCCCTTC.

J is TRBJ1-2 and V is TRBV4-1; 11 bases agree with TRBD1. The CDR3 covers 16 residues. The J segment lost 7 bases and the V segment lost 0 bases, leaving 7 bases of the junction unmatched. Germline CDR1 and CDR2: MGHRA and YSYEKL. The CDR3 nucleotides read TGCGCCAGCAGCCAAGAGTTCGGACAGGGGGCAGGTGGCTACACCTTC. This codes for CASSQEFGQGAGGYTF.

The chain uses TRBV9 and TRBJ1-1; tentative D call: TRBD1 (5 bases). Trimming left V 3 bases short and J 4 bases short, with 10 bases between. Looked up from germline, CDR1 is SGDLS and CDR2 is YYNGEE. The CDR3 runs 13 residues. The CDR3 protein is CASSARGSTEAFF. CDR3 bases: TGTGCCAGCAGCGCAAGGGGCAGCACTGAAGCTTTCTTT.

The chain joins TRBV2 to TRBJ2-3; TRBD1 matches at 8 bases. J was trimmed by 1 base and V by 8 bases; bases with no gene match: 5. CDR3 length equals 14 residues. Germline CDR1 is SNHLY and CDR2 is FYNNEI. CDR3 amino acids: CASGDRSGTDTQYF. In DNA form, the CDR3 reads TGTGCCAGCGGGGACAGGTCTGGCACAGATACGCAGTATTTT.

The genes are TRBV10-1 and TRBJ2-7, with D possibly being TRBD2 (5 bases). V gave up 2 bases and J gave up 5 bases, with 10 bases separating them. Germline loops: CDR1 WNHNN, CDR2 SYGVQD (reference sequence). There are 13 residues in the CDR3. The CDR3 nucleotides read TGCGCCAGCAGTGAGGGCGGGTCCAACGAGCAGTACTTC. Translated: CASSEGGSNEQYF.

The rearrangement joins TRBV5-1 to TRBJ1-1, with TRBD1 identical over 8 bases. The CDR3 loop spans 15 amino acids. The germline CDR1 and CDR2 sequences are SGHRS and YFSETQ. Trimming took 4 bases from V and 4 from J; bases not matched to a gene: 9. The CDR3 reads CASSPVTGATTEAFF. DNA for the CDR3: TGCGCCAGCAGCCCGGTGACAGGGGCTACCACTGAAGCTTTCTTT.

V usage is TRBV5-1 and J usage is TRBJ2-5; maybe TRBD2 (6 bases). Deletions cut 0 bases from V and 1 base from J, with 10 bases between. The CDR3 totals 15 residues. CDR1 is SGHRS and CDR2 is YFSETQ in the germline V gene. The chain's CDR3 is CASSLVADPQETQYF. As DNA, the CDR3 is TGCGCCAGCAGCTTGGTAGCGGACCCCCAAGAGACCCAGTACTTC. Variable domain in full (rest from reference TRBV5-1 and TRBJ2-5): KAGVTQTPRYLIKTRGQQVTLSCSPISGHRSVSWYQQTPGQGLQFLFEYFSETQRNKGNFPGRFSGRQFSNSRSEMNVSTLELGDSALYLCASSLVADPQETQYFGPGTRLLVL.

The chain couples TRBV6-5 to TRBJ1-5; 11 nucleotides line up with TRBD1. There are 14 residues in the CDR3. Trimming cost V 4 bases and J 6 bases; bases outside gene matches: 2. Per germline, CDR1 MNHEY and CDR2 SVGAGI. DNA of the CDR3: TGTGCCAGCAGTTTGGGGACAGGGGGTCAGCCCCAGCATTTT. Translation gives CASSLGTGGQPQHF.

This clone was seen a handful of times. The chain uses TRBV19 and TRBJ1-1, with TRBD1 matching over 9 bases. Germline loops: CDR1 LNHDA, CDR2 SQIVND (reference sequence). CDR3 size: 14 residues. V dropped 7 bases and J dropped 5; count of bases not matched to a gene: 8. CDR3 bases: TGTGCCAGTACCCAGACAGGGGGTGAGACTGAAGCTTTCTTT. Its translation is CASTQTGGETEAFF.

The genes are TRBV6-1 and TRBJ1-5; possibly TRBD1 for D (6 bases). With 2 bases removed from V and 2 bases from J, the gap between germline ends came to 16 bases. Looked up from germline, CDR1 is MNHNS and CDR2 is SASEGT. The CDR3 has 17 amino acids. CDR3 loop: CASSEFGGARGNQPQHF. In DNA, the CDR3 is TGTGCCAGCAGTGAATTTGGGGGGGCAAGGGGCAATCAGCCCCAGCATTTT.

The rearrangement joins TRBV18 to TRBJ2-7, with D possibly being TRBD2 (6 bases). CDR3 length equals 15 residues. Germline CDR1 is KGHSH and CDR2 is LQKENI. With 6 bases removed from V and 0 bases from J, the gap between germline ends came to 15 bases. CDR3 sequence: CASSAGPLSSYEQYF. The CDR3 DNA follows: TGTGCCAGCTCGGCGGGACCGCTGAGCTCCTACGAGCAGTACTTC.

This chain connects TRBV7-2 to TRBJ1-1; 10 nucleotides align to TRBD1. J lost 5 bases, V lost 5 bases, and 8 bases had no gene match. CDR1 and CDR2 (germline): SGHTA, FQGNSA. CDR3 size: 15 residues. CDR3 protein: CASSLRQGADTEAFF. CDR3 DNA: TGTGCCAGCAGCCTAAGACAGGGGGCTGATACTGAAGCTTTCTTT.